This TCR beta chain emerged from a study of T cell responses to AZD1222 COVID-19 vaccine. Concerning this clone itself: The antigen is unknown.

Some clones are missing from TCRdb's copy, which holds only in-frame ones; the method was immunoSEQ multiplex PCR. The sample consists of some 150,000 clones, around 88% of them appearing once. Study-wide findings and caveats: Nearly half of spike-specific TCRs reportedly target unmutated variant regions. Baseline serology detected seropositivity in only six AZD1222 recipients. A mostly white British donor set with more females was recruited, and clonal diversity was possibly underestimated.

The ends were cut back, 4 bases at V and 2 bases at J, with 13 bases in the middle. Germline CDR1 reads SGHAT; CDR2 reads FQNNGV. This CDR3 has 15 residues. The chain has TRBV11-2 and TRBJ2-3; TRBD2 is a possible D gene (5 bases). This specimen consisted of peripheral blood, obtained on day 0 of AZD1222 vaccination. The TCR comes from an adult in good health. The CDR3 loop is CASSWPSRTTDTQYF. Written as DNA, the CDR3 is TGTGCCAGCAGCTGGCCTAGCAGAACCACAGATACGCAGTATTTT.